This T cell receptor beta chain was observed in a study of blood T cell repertoires in COVID-19. Per germline, CDR1 SGHRS and CDR2 YFSETQ. The V end lost 5 bases, the J end lost 2 bases, and 14 bases lay between the germline ends. The length of the CDR3 is 14 residues. TCRdb keeps only in-frame clones here, not all; method: immunoSEQ multiplex PCR. The repertoire holds roughly 160,000 clones, around four fifths seen once, with under 3.5% in the top ten. This receptor was identified in a woman older than 75 with COVID-19, enrolled during active disease. The chain joins TRBV5-1 to TRBJ2-7; TRBD2 is a possible D gene (6 bases). The sequencing sample was made of peripheral blood. The CDR3 sequence: CASSMDAGTYEQYF. As DNA, the CDR3 is TGCGCCAGCAGTATGGATGCGGGGACCTACGAGCAGTACTTC.